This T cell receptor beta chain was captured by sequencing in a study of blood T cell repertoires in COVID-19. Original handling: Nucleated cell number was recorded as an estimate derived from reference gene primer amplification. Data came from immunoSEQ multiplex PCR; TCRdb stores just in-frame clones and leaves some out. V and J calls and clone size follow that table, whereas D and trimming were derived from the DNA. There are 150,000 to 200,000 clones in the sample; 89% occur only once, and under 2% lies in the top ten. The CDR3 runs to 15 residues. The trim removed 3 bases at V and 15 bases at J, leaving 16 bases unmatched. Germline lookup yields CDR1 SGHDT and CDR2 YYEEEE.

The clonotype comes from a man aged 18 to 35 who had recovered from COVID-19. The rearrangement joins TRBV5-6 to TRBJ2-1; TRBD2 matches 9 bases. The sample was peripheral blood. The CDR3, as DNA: TGTGCCAGCAGCTCCGTCGGGGTAGCGGGAGCCCTAACGTTCTTC. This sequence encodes CASSSVGVAGALTFF.